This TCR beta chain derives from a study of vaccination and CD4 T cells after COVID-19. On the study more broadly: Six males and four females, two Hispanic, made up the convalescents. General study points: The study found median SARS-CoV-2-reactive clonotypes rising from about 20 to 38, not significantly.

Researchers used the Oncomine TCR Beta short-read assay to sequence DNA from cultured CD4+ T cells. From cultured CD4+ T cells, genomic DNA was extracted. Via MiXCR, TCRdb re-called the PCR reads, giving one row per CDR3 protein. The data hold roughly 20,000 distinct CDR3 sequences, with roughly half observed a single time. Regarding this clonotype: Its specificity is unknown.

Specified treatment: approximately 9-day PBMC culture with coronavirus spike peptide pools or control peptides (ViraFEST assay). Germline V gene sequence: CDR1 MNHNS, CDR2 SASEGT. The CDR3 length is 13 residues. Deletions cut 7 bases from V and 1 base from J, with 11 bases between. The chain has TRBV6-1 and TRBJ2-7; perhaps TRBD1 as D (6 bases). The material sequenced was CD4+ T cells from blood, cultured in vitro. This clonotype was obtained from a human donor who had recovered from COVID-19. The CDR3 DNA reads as TGTGCCAGCAAAACGACAGGTTCCTACGAGCAGTACTTC. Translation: CASKTTGSYEQYF.